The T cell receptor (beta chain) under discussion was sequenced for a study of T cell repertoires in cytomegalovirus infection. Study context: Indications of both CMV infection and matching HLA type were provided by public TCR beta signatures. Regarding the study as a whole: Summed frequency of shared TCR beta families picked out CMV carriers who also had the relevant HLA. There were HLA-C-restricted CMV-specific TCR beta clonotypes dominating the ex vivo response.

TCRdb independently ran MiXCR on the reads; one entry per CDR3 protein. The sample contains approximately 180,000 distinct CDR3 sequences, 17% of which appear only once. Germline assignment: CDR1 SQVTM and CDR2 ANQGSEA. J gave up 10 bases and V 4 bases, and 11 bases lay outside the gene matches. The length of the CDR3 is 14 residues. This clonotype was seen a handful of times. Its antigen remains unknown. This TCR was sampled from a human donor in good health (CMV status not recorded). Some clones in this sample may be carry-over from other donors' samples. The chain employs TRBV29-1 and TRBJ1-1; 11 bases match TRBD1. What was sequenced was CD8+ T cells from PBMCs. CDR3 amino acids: CSVGMRDRGGLAFF. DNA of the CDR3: TGCAGCGTTGGGATGAGGGACAGGGGGGGTTTAGCTTTCTTT.